This T cell receptor beta chain was identified in a study of T cells in Graves' hyperthyroidism and ophthalmopathy. Study in general: It was at initial diagnosis, before any treatment, that peripheral blood was collected.

From RNA transcripts, TCR beta CDR3 regions were amplified. First-round RT-PCR targeting the TCR CDR3 was performed with the HTBI primer set. One entry per CDR3 protein results from TCRdb running MiXCR on the multiplex PCR reads. The sample holds fewer than 450,000 distinct CDR3 sequences, less than 20% seen once. Trimming took 3 bases from V and 0 from J, leaving 21 bases between them. Germline CDR1 is SGHTA and CDR2 is FQGNSA. The CDR3 extends over 18 amino acids. Not enrolled were patients with uncontrolled infection, other autoimmune disease, pregnancy or lactation. The sample comprised blood. The V and J genes are TRBV7-2 and TRBJ2-7, with D possibly being TRBD2 (5 bases). The TCR was taken from a man aged 18 to 29 with Graves' ophthalmopathy. DNA for the CDR3: TGTGCCAGCAGCTTGGGTGATGGTCTGTGGGGAGCCTCCTACGAGCAGTACTTC. It translates to CASSLGDGLWGASYEQYF. The full variable domain, with the rest looked up from reference TRBV7-2 and TRBJ2-7, is GAGVSQSPSNKVTEKGKDVELRCDPISGHTALYWYRQSLGQGLEFLIYFQGNSAPDKSGLPSDRFSAERTGGSVSTLTIQRTQQEDSAVYLCASSLGDGLWGASYEQYFGPGTRLTVT.